Detailed here is one TCR beta chain. Its antigen is not known. This record comes from a study of T cells after yellow fever vaccination. TCRdb recomputed calls from the 5' RACE reads with MiXCR, one row per CDR3 protein. The sample contains some 600,000 distinct CDR3 sequences, about 12% of which appear only once. Whole-study results and caveats: The study re-detected most primary-vaccination clones after the booster (around 96% CD4, approximately 88% CD8). The study noted that FACS-sorted repertoires could contain abundant clonotypes contaminating from the bulk population.

This CDR3 region has 14 residues. Trimming pared 0 bases from V and 5 bases from J, leaving 9 bases between. Germline assignment: CDR1 MNHEY and CDR2 SVGAGI. This TCR came from a man aged 25 to 40 who received the YFV17D yellow fever vaccine. This sequence joins TRBV6-5 and TRBJ2-3; D not certain. Sequenced material: PBMCs, taken on the day of the yellow fever booster vaccination. For the CDR3, the DNA is TGTGCCAGCAGTTACTCCCCTCTTCAAGATACGCAGTATTTT. This codes for CASSYSPLQDTQYF.